This T cell receptor (beta chain) was profiled in a study of OX40 agonist ivuxolimab in advanced cancers. Looking at the study overall: Ivuxolimab, which targeted the costimulatory receptor OX40 (CD134), was an agonistic, fully human IgG2 monoclonal antibody. Intravenous ivuxolimab was administered to patients every 2 weeks at six dose levels: 0.01, 0.1, 0.3, 1.5, 3 and 10 mg/kg. Among the approximately 54 dose-escalation patients, 19 had hepatocellular carcinoma, 15 melanoma, 9 renal cell carcinoma and 9 head and neck cancer. The dose-escalation cohort was roughly 83% male with a mean age of roughly 60 years, ranging from roughly 23 to 90. Prior anti-PD-1, anti-PD-L1 or anti-CTLA-4 therapy was permitted, and checkpoint inhibitors had been received by 40% to 50% of dose-escalation patients. Three dose-escalation patients achieved partial responses, one with hepatocellular carcinoma and two with cutaneous melanoma. The point of sequencing TCRbeta in the periphery was to test whether ivuxolimab changed TCR sequence diversity and drove clonal T-cell expansion. The paper covers the monotherapy dose-escalation part of the phase I ivuxolimab trial, which included N of about 51 patients. General study outcomes and caveats: After ivuxolimab, more expanded clones were found on average in CD8+ T cells than in CD4+ T cells. Partial responders in the 0.1-3.0 mg/kg groups had among the lowest normalized peripheral clonal expansion, especially among CD8+ T cells. The antigen specificity of the peripheral T cells that underwent clonal expansion was not determined. Low levels of normalized T-cell clonal expansion were also seen in some patients who did not respond. Clonal expansion of both CD4+ and CD8+ blood T cells was observed from baseline to week 6 at doses 0.1 to 3.0 mg/kg.

About this clone itself: It lacks a known antigen. No base qualities exist here, and no much larger clone lies one base off it.

The trial excluded patients who had a history of autoimmune disease or were on systemic immunosuppression. In every dose cohort, peripheral blood was drawn for TCR sequencing at baseline, cycle 4 day 1, and cycle 7 day 1. The samples were drawn from a first-in-human, open-label, multicenter phase I dose-escalation trial of ivuxolimab. Adults with locally advanced or metastatic head and neck squamous cell, hepatocellular, melanoma or renal cell carcinoma were enrolled in the trial. CD4+ and CD8+ T cells were sorted separately from peripheral blood before TCR sequencing. The germline V gene (reference sequence) gives CDR1 as MNHNY and CDR2 as SVGAGI. The germline V and J ends show losses of 6 bases and 0 bases respectively, and no gene match explains 2 bases of the junction. Including the terminal cysteine and phenylalanine, the CDR3 comprises 14 residues. Only the CDR3 part of the read is kept: 42 bases, read in frame from the first base.

Genomic DNA was isolated from the sorted cells so that the TCRbeta CDR3 region could be sequenced. The immunoSEQ Assay was used to sequence the TCRbeta CDR3 regions. Imported from immuneACCESS, the table was reduced by TCRdb to in-frame sequences with V and J called. These copies leave out some clones; in studies compared against another copy, an unresolved V gene accounts for under half, and the cause of the remainder is not known. This sample is represented by just under 65,000 clones; 86% of them were singletons. The leading ten clones occupy approximately 1% of the sample. Here the sequenced sample was CD4+ or CD8+ T cells sorted from blood, taken in a trial of the OX40 agonist ivuxolimab. The sequence was collected from an adult with an advanced solid tumor such as melanoma, head and neck, liver or kidney cancer. In this chain, TRBV6-6 is recombined with TRBJ2-7; TRBD1 lines up with 10 middle nucleotides. The CDR3 protein: CASSDRGLSYEQYF. The DNA sequence is TGTGCCAGCAGCGACAGGGGGCTCTCCTACGAGCAGTACTTC.